This entry is about one T cell receptor (beta chain). The assay was immunoSEQ multiplex PCR, and TCRdb's table has in-frame clones only and misses some. Among roughly 100,000 clones listed, 85% to 90% were seen once. The data are from a study of blood T cell repertoires in COVID-19. This TCR was recovered from a human donor in a cohort sampled during active COVID-19. The sequenced sample was peripheral blood.

The CDR3 sequence: CASSLHGAVDNSPLHF. Written as DNA, the CDR3 is TGTGCCAGCAGTCTCCACGGAGCCGTAGATAATTCACCCCTCCACTTT. The chain couples TRBV28 to TRBJ1-6; no definite D call. The V end lost 5 bases, the J end lost 5 bases, and 16 bases lay between the germline ends. CDR1 MDHEN and CDR2 SYDVKM come from the germline V gene. This CDR3 spans 16 amino acids.